These 13 T cell receptor beta chains share one sample of origin, sequenced in a study of beta chain features in type 1 diabetes. Study-level findings and limits: For Type 1 diabetes patients, all four CD4+ subsets carried TCRB CDR3s that were moderately but significantly shorter.

The antigens for these receptors are not known. Every bit of the isolated RNA underwent reverse transcription, so sequencing read expressed TCRB transcripts. Only in-frame clones appear in the TCRdb table, and some are missing; sequencing was by immunoSEQ multiplex PCR. The sample records some 160,000 clones, about 10% being singletons. Specimen: central memory CD4+ T cells from blood. The receptors were sampled from a woman aged 25 to 39 with type 1 diabetes.

This clone turned up a few times. The gene calls are TRBV29-1 and TRBJ1-2; D call uncertain. Trimming left V 0 bases short and J 8 bases short, with 13 bases between. This CDR3 has 13 residues. Germline CDR1 is SQVTM and CDR2 is ANQGSEA. CDR3 residues: CSVEEGPDWGYTF. The CDR3 region has the DNA TGCAGCGTTGAAGAGGGCCCGGATTGGGGCTACACCTTC.

The V and J genes are TRBV7-3 and TRBJ2-2, with D possibly being TRBD1 (6 bases). Deletions cut 5 bases from V and 9 bases from J, with 13 bases between. Germline V CDR1 and CDR2: SGHTA, FQGTGA. CDR3 length: 13 amino acids. DNA of the CDR3: TGTGCCAGCAGCCCAACGGACAGAAGGGAGCTGTTTTTT. Translating it yields CASSPTDRRELFF.

Turning to this clone: Germline and junction disagree at one end, which may indicate a read error. The chain is built from TRBV7-7 and TRBJ2-1; the D call may be TRBD1 or TRBD2 (5 bases each). Per germline, CDR1 SSHAT and CDR2 FNYEAQ (reference sequence). CDR3 length: 15 residues. The CDR3 protein is CASSLALTDYNEQFF. CDR3 coding DNA: TGTGCTAGCAGCTTAGCGCTGACAGACTACAATGAGCAGTTCTTC.

The V call is TRBV4-2, the J call TRBJ1-2; 7 bases are shared with TRBD1. After removal of 3 bases from V and 6 bases from J, the junction contained 4 bases not matched to a gene. The CDR3 runs to 13 residues. Looked up from germline, CDR1 is LGHNA and CDR2 is YNFKEQ. The CDR3 here is CASSQTGWDGYTF. The CDR3, as DNA: TGTGCCAGCAGCCAGACAGGGTGGGATGGCTACACCTTC.

The chain has TRBV19 and TRBJ1-1; D is undetermined. The length of the CDR3 is 13 residues. Deletions cut 3 bases from V and 0 bases from J, with 5 bases between. CDR1 and CDR2 (germline): LNHDA, SQIVND (reference sequence). In DNA, the CDR3 is TGTGCCAGTAGTATTCAGTTGAACACTGAAGCTTTCTTT. Protein: CASSIQLNTEAFF. Full variable domain (missing parts from reference TRBV19 and TRBJ1-1): DGGITQSPKYLFRKEGQNVTLSCEQNLNHDAMYWYRQDPGQGLRLIYYSQIVNDFQKGDIAEGYSVSREKKESFPLTVTSAQKNPTAFYLCASSIQLNTEAFFGQGTRLTVV.

The table lists this clone with a few counts. V usage is TRBV5-4 and J usage is TRBJ2-1; 9 bases are shared with TRBD2. V lost 4 bases and J lost 1; bases outside the gene matches: 12. Germline-derived CDR1 and CDR2 are SGHNT and YYREEE (reference sequence). The CDR3 spans 18 residues. The CDR3, as DNA: TGTGCCAGCAGCCAAGGGAGTAGCGGGAGCCATTCCTACAATGAGCAGTTCTTC. This codes for CASSQGSSGSHSYNEQFF.

This clone was observed a few times. V usage is TRBV19 and J usage is TRBJ2-1; 7 nucleotides align to TRBD1. This CDR3 comprises 13 residues. CDR1 and CDR2 (germline): LNHDA, SQIVND (reference sequence). V lost 9 bases, J lost 5 bases, and 7 bases stayed unmatched. CDR3 region: CASQGQINNEQFF. The CDR3 nucleotides are TGTGCCAGCCAGGGACAGATCAACAATGAGCAGTTCTTC.

The CDR3 reads CAIRGGDASNYGYTF. The DNA for the CDR3 is TGTGCCATACGGGGAGGGGACGCTTCTAACTATGGCTACACCTTC. The chain links TRBV19 to TRBJ1-2, with D possibly matching TRBD1 (5 bases). The CDR3 is made up of 15 amino acids. The V end lost 10 bases, the J end lost 0 bases, and 18 bases lay between the germline ends. Germline-derived CDR1 and CDR2 are LNHDA and SQIVND (reference sequence).

V and J are TRBV9 and TRBJ2-7; tentative D call: TRBD2 (6 bases). Between the trimmed V and J ends, which lost 8 bases and 3 bases, there was a span of 15 bases. The CDR3 is made up of 13 amino acids. Germline loops: CDR1 SGDLS, CDR2 YYNGEE. This CDR3 reads CARGLARYYEQYF. The CDR3 nucleotides read TGTGCCAGGGGCCTAGCGCGATACTACGAGCAGTACTTC.

CDR3 DNA sequence: TGTGCCAGCAGCTTAGATTGGGGCGCTGGATCCTACGAGCAGTACTTC. Protein sequence: CASSLDWGAGSYEQYF. V and J are TRBV11-2 and TRBJ2-7, with D possibly TRBD1 on 5 matching bases. This CDR3 is built from 16 residues. V was trimmed by 0 bases and J by 1 base, leaving 13 bases between them. CDR1 is SGHAT and CDR2 is FQNNGV in the germline V gene.

This clone was counted a few times. The chain employs TRBV7-2 and TRBJ1-4; D possibly corresponds to TRBD1 (6 bases). The CDR3 length is 13 residues. The germline V gene has CDR1 SGHTA and CDR2 FQGNSA. Trimming pared 5 bases from V and 8 bases from J, leaving 12 bases between. The CDR3 region is CASSSGTREKLFF. In DNA form, the CDR3 reads TGTGCCAGCAGCAGTGGGACAAGAGAAAAACTGTTTTTT.

A few counts support this clone. The chain recombines TRBV5-1 with TRBJ2-7; TRBD2 agrees at 12 bases. The CDR3 contains 15 residues. The V gene's germline CDR1 is SGHRS and CDR2 YFSETQ. V gave up 1 base and J gave up 7 bases; unmatched junction bases: 6. This CDR3 reads CASSLLTSGSGEQYF. As DNA, the CDR3 is TGCGCCAGCAGCTTGCTGACTAGCGGGAGTGGGGAGCAGTACTTC.

This clone occurred a few times. The rearrangement uses TRBV15 and TRBJ2-2; D unclear. Deletions cut 0 bases from V and 1 base from J, with 3 bases between. Germline CDR1 and CDR2: LNHNV and YYDKDF (reference sequence). The CDR3 extends over 14 amino acids. The CDR3 DNA sequence: TGTGCCACCAGCAGAGATCTGAACACCGGGGAGCTGTTTTTT. It is translated as CATSRDLNTGELFF. The full variable domain, its missing parts supplied by reference TRBV15 and TRBJ2-2, is DAMVIQNPRYQVTQFGKPVTLSCSQTLNHNVMYWYQQKSSQAPKLLFHYYDKDFNNEADTPDNFQSRRPNTSFCFLDIRSPGLGDTAMYLCATSRDLNTGELFFGEGSRLTVL.